The entry below gives a single T cell receptor beta chain sequence along with its context. This sample was included in a study of technical replicates of blood from several donors. CDR3 length equals 15 residues. The germline V and J ends were trimmed by 5 bases and 2 bases, with 13 bases remaining between them. Germline-derived CDR1 and CDR2 are LNHDA and SQIVND (reference sequence). Generated by immunoSEQ multiplex PCR, the TCRdb table keeps only in-frame clones and is missing some. The table records 35,000 to 50,000 clones, 96% of them present only once. The V call is TRBV19, the J call TRBJ1-5; tentative D call: TRBD1 (6 bases). Sequencing used T cells isolated from PBMCs. This TCR was sampled from a human donor in good health. The CDR3 loop is CASSSQKGGNQPQHF. CDR3 bases: TGTGCCAGTAGTTCTCAGAAGGGGGGCAATCAGCCCCAGCATTTT.